What follows are 25 T cell receptor beta chains derived from one specimen sequenced in a study of OX40 agonist ivuxolimab in advanced cancers. Libraries were made using the immunoSEQ multiplex PCR assay. The clones in this table, taken by TCRdb from immuneACCESS, are in-frame only. Not every clone is retained; where verified, under half of the shortfall comes from an unresolved V gene, and the cause of the rest is unknown. The sample data list approximately 61,000 clones, and approximately 90% of these were observed just once. The ten largest clones take up about 19% of the sample. Here the sequenced sample was CD4+ or CD8+ T cells sorted from blood, taken in a trial of the OX40 agonist ivuxolimab. All receptors derive from an adult with an advanced solid tumor such as melanoma, head and neck, liver or kidney cancer.

The rearrangement joins TRBV27 to TRBJ2-1, with D hard to call. The germline V and J ends were trimmed by 3 bases and 6 bases, with 12 bases remaining between them. The CDR3 runs to 14 residues. Looked up from germline, CDR1 is MNHEY and CDR2 is SMNVEV (reference sequence). The CDR3 sequence: CASSLGFTANEQFF. Here the CDR3 DNA reads TGTGCCAGCAGTTTGGGATTTACCGCCAATGAGCAGTTCTTC.

In its sample, this clone was seen once. The chain is built from TRBV7-9 and TRBJ1-1; no firm D call. The ends were cut back, 5 bases at V and 5 bases at J, with 9 bases in the middle. Germline V CDR1 and CDR2: SEHNR, FQNEAQ (reference sequence). CDR3 length equals 12 residues. This CDR3 is CASSERSTEAFF. CDR3 bases: TGTGCCAGCAGCGAAAGAAGTACTGAAGCTTTCTTT.

The J gene is TRBJ1-1, the V gene TRBV7-9, with TRBD1 identical over 7 bases. Per the germline V gene, CDR1 is SEHNR and CDR2 is FQNEAQ (reference sequence). V gave up 1 base and J gave up 4 bases; unmatched junction bases: 6. The CDR3 runs 15 residues. The CDR3 DNA reads as TGTGCCAGCAGCTTAGAAGGGGGCGCGTTCACTGAAGCTTTCTTT. Encoded protein: CASSLEGGAFTEAFF. The full variable domain, rest sourced from reference TRBV7-9 and TRBJ1-1, is DTGVSQNPRHKITKRGQNVTFRCDPISEHNRLYWYRQTLGQGPEFLTYFQNEAQLEKSRLLSDRFSAERPKGSFSTLEIQRTEQGDSAMYLCASSLEGGAFTEAFFGQGTRLTVV.

The rearrangement joins TRBV7-9 to TRBJ1-2; D remains ambiguous. The CDR3 length is 11 residues. Deletions cut 0 bases from V and 7 bases from J, with 3 bases between. Germline loops: CDR1 SEHNR, CDR2 FQNEAQ (reference sequence). The CDR3 sequence is CASSLAGGYTF. As DNA, the CDR3 is TGTGCCAGCAGCTTAGCGGGTGGCTACACCTTC.

The J gene is TRBJ1-5, the V gene TRBV27, with TRBD1 identical over 7 bases. The CDR3 is 16 amino acids. With 6 bases clipped from V and 2 bases from J, the junction kept 10 bases outside the gene matches. Germline V gives CDR1 MNHEY, CDR2 SMNVEV (reference sequence). The CDR3 DNA reads as TGTGCCAGCAGACCACAGGGGATGGGAGGCAATCAGCCCCAGCATTTT. It is translated as CASRPQGMGGNQPQHF.

This clone was seen only once. The V call is TRBV19, the J call TRBJ1-2; 7 bases agree with TRBD1. V was clipped by 11 bases and J by 3 bases; unmatched bases: 6. Germline V CDR1 and CDR2: LNHDA, SQIVND (reference sequence). The CDR3 spans 12 residues. CDR3 coding DNA: TGTGCCTCACAGGGGTCCGACTATGGCTACACCTTC. Its protein product is CASQGSDYGYTF. The variable domain in full, with the rest retrieved from reference TRBV19 and TRBJ1-2, is DGGITQSPKYLFRKEGQNVTLSCEQNLNHDAMYWYRQDPGQGLRLIYYSQIVNDFQKGDIAEGYSVSREKKESFPLTVTSAQKNPTAFYLCASQGSDYGYTFGSGTRLTVV.

The chain combines TRBV6-1 with TRBJ2-7, with TRBD2 identical over 7 bases. This CDR3 has 12 residues. V lost 7 bases and J lost 2; bases outside the gene matches: 2. CDR1 MNHNS and CDR2 SASEGT come from the germline V gene. The CDR3 sequence: CASTSGPYEQYF. DNA of the CDR3: TGTGCCAGCACTAGCGGTCCCTACGAGCAGTACTTC.

This rearrangement joins TRBV2 to TRBJ2-3; 8 bases are shared with TRBD2. Per the germline V gene, CDR1 is SNHLY and CDR2 is FYNNEI. J was trimmed by 2 bases and V by 6 bases; bases with no gene match: 16. The CDR3 sequence is 18 residues long. The CDR3 sequence is CASRGGLAGSLITDTQYF. CDR3 bases: TGTGCCAGCAGGGGGGGGCTAGCGGGTTCCCTTATCACAGATACGCAGTATTTT.

The DNA of the CDR3 is TGTGCCAGCAGTCCGGACAGCCCCTATGGCTACACCTTC. As protein: CASSPDSPYGYTF. This chain uses TRBV6-1 with TRBJ1-2, with D perhaps TRBD1 (6 bases). This CDR3 has 13 amino acids. The germline gives CDR1 MNHNS, CDR2 SASEGT. The V gene lost 5 bases and the J gene lost 4 bases, with 11 bases spanning the gap.

This clone has only one observation. Other DNA sequences in the same sample also yield this CDR3. In nucleotides, the CDR3 is TGTGCCAGCAGCCTTGGGTCCGGGGAGCTGTTTTTT. Amino acids: CASSLGSGELFF. The chain uses TRBV5-6 and TRBJ2-2; D unclear. Trimming stripped 4 bases from V and 6 bases from J, with 7 bases between. Germline-derived CDR1 and CDR2 are SGHDT and YYEEEE. The CDR3 spans 12 residues.

This clone appeared once. The V call is TRBV9, the J call TRBJ1-2, with 7 bases aligning to TRBD1. The junction had 6 bases not matched to a gene; V was cut back by 3 bases and J by 1 base. The CDR3 is 15 amino acids. Per the germline V gene, CDR1 is SGDLS and CDR2 is YYNGEE. The chain's CDR3 is CASSAKGAVNYGYTF. The CDR3 DNA sequence: TGTGCCAGCAGCGCCAAGGGGGCCGTTAACTATGGCTACACCTTC.

V and J are TRBV5-5 and TRBJ1-2; 8 nucleotides agree with TRBD1. Germline V lookup: CDR1 SGHKS, CDR2 YYEKEE (reference sequence). Germline trimming cut 4 bases from V and 12 bases from J; bases unmatched to any gene: 23. CDR3 length: 17 residues. CDR3 DNA: TGTGCCAGCAGCCTCGGGCAGGGGGCTCAGCAGGCTAGGGCTGACACCTTC. Its protein is CASSLGQGAQQARADTF. The variable domain in full, with the rest retrieved from reference TRBV5-5 and TRBJ1-2, is DAGVTQSPTHLIKTRGQQVTLRCSPISGHKSVSWYQQVLGQGPQFIFQYYEKEERGRGNFPDRFSARQFPNYSSELNVNALLLGDSALYLCASSLGQGAQQARADTFGSGTRLTVV.

The chain links TRBV25-1 to TRBJ2-2; no definite D call. Trimming stripped 1 base from V and 4 bases from J, with 13 bases between. This CDR3 spans 16 amino acids. CDR1 MGHDK and CDR2 SYGVNS come from the germline V gene. Here the CDR3 DNA reads TGTGCCAGCAGTGAATCTATTGGGCAGTTCACCGGGGAGCTGTTTTTT. Amino acids: CASSESIGQFTGELFF.

This rearrangement joins TRBV29-1 to TRBJ1-3; D not certain. The CDR3 totals 12 residues. V shed 7 bases and J shed 0 bases, with 7 bases lying between them. The germline V gene encodes CDR1 SQVTM and CDR2 ANQGSEA. CDR3 sequence (DNA): TGCAGCGGCCAACTCTCTGGAAACACCATATATTTT. Its translation is CSGQLSGNTIYF.

For this clone: The same CDR3 can be traced to other DNA sequences in this sample. V gene TRBV7-9 combines with J gene TRBJ1-2; D gene ambiguous. Looked up from germline, CDR1 is SEHNR and CDR2 is FQNEAQ (reference sequence). The length of the CDR3 is 13 residues. Between the trimmed V and J ends, which lost 1 base and 4 bases, there was a span of 7 bases. Here the CDR3 reads CASSLEEIYGYTF. Written as DNA, the CDR3 is TGTGCCAGCAGCTTAGAAGAGATCTATGGCTACACCTTC. The variable domain in full, with the rest retrieved from reference TRBV7-9 and TRBJ1-2, is DTGVSQNPRHKITKRGQNVTFRCDPISEHNRLYWYRQTLGQGPEFLTYFQNEAQLEKSRLLSDRFSAERPKGSFSTLEIQRTEQGDSAMYLCASSLEEIYGYTFGSGTRLTVV.

This clone was detected once. V gene TRBV7-9 combines with J gene TRBJ2-7; the D gene is possibly TRBD1 (6 bases). The germline CDR1 and CDR2 sequences are SEHNR and FQNEAQ (reference sequence). The V gene lost 5 bases and the J gene lost 3 bases, with 11 bases spanning the gap. This CDR3 is built from 13 residues. CDR3 amino acids: CASSPSGVYEQYF. Written as DNA, the CDR3 is TGTGCCAGCAGCCCTTCAGGGGTCTACGAGCAGTACTTC.

This rearrangement joins TRBV15 to TRBJ2-7, with TRBD1 matching over 9 bases. Trimming cost V 6 bases and J 5 bases; bases outside gene matches: 8. From germline, CDR1 is LNHNV and CDR2 YYDKDF (reference sequence). CDR3 length: 14 amino acids. The CDR3 DNA reads TGTGCCACCAGTGCTTCCGGGACAGGGAACGAGCAGTACTTC. It specifies CATSASGTGNEQYF.

This rearrangement joins TRBV7-6 to TRBJ2-1; no reliable D call. V dropped 1 base and J dropped 4 bases, with 2 bases sitting between them. The germline gives CDR1 SGHVS, CDR2 FNYEAQ. The CDR3 is made up of 12 amino acids. CDR3 loop: CASSLGYNEQFF. The CDR3 DNA reads as TGTGCCAGCAGCTTAGGGTACAATGAGCAGTTCTTC.

The rearrangement uses TRBV6-5 and TRBJ1-2, with D tentatively TRBD1 (6 bases). There are 13 residues in the CDR3. In germline, CDR1 is MNHEY, CDR2 SVGAGI. Trimming stripped 2 bases from V and 7 bases from J, with 11 bases between. CDR3 nucleotides: TGTGCCAGCAGTTACGGAGGAGGGGGTGGCTACACCTTC. Amino acid sequence: CASSYGGGGGYTF.

This chain joins TRBV5-1 and TRBJ2-1; the match to TRBD1 covers 8 bases. The CDR3 loop spans 12 amino acids. Germline V gene lookup returns CDR1 SGHRS and CDR2 YFSETQ. V trimming: 5 bases; J trimming: 8 bases; junction bases outside the gene matches: 3. CDR3 sequence (DNA): TGCGCCAGCAGATTGACAGGGGATGAGCAGTTCTTC. Translated, it gives CASRLTGDEQFF.

The chain combines TRBV14 with TRBJ2-7; D is uncertain. This CDR3 has 15 residues. CDR1 and CDR2 (germline): SGHDN, FVKESK. Trimming took 1 base from V and 4 from J, leaving 14 bases between them. The CDR3, as DNA: TGTGCCAGCAGCCAAGGACCAGGTCTAGGGTACGAGCAGTACTTC. This encodes CASSQGPGLGYEQYF.

This chain joins TRBV7-9 and TRBJ2-7; TRBD1 is a possible D gene (5 bases). V was clipped by 2 bases and J by 3 bases, with 11 bases between them. There are 14 residues in the CDR3. The germline CDR1 and CDR2 sequences are SEHNR and FQNEAQ (reference sequence). The CDR3 DNA is TGTGCCAGCAGCTTAATGGACACCCGCTACGAGCAGTACTTC. Its translation is CASSLMDTRYEQYF.

The gene calls are TRBV6-6 and TRBJ2-5; the D gene could be TRBD1 or TRBD2 (5 bases each). The J call is doubtful: the DNA matches TRBJ2-7 better. The germline V gene encodes CDR1 MNHNY and CDR2 SVGAGI (reference sequence). This CDR3 spans 13 amino acids. The CDR3: CASLEGTPGEQYF. DNA for the CDR3: TGTGCCAGTCTAGAAGGGACGCCTGGCGAGCAGTACTTC.

The V call is TRBV2, the J call TRBJ1-6; D ambiguous. The CDR3 covers 13 residues. V was pared by 10 bases and J by 9 bases, with 16 bases between. The germline gives CDR1 SNHLY, CDR2 FYNNEI. This CDR3 reads CATFDMWGSPLHF. Written as DNA, the CDR3 is TGTGCCACCTTCGACATGTGGGGTTCACCCCTCCACTTT.

The V gene is TRBV6-5, the J gene TRBJ2-5; possibly TRBD1 or TRBD2 for D (6 bases each). The CDR3 contains 15 residues. V was cut by 0 bases and J by 4 bases, with 12 bases left in between. Per the germline V gene, CDR1 is MNHEY and CDR2 is SVGAGI. CDR3 sequence: CASSYSGGNGETQYF. CDR3 DNA: TGTGCCAGCAGTTACTCGGGGGGCAATGGAGAGACCCAGTACTTC.